Listed below are T cell receptor beta chains from one sample, sequenced in a study of technical replicates of blood from four donors. Here immunoSEQ multiplex PCR was the method, and the copy in TCRdb shows in-frame clones only, minus some. Among 80,000 to 100,000 clones, 95% to 96% were seen once, and the ten largest hold less than 0.45%. Sequencing was done on a sample of T cells isolated from PBMCs. The receptor set was obtained from a human donor in good health. The CDR3 runs from the conserved cysteine through the conserved F or W. Each record gives: V gene, J gene, CDR3 protein.

TRBV11-2	TRBJ2-5	CASSRIAGAQETQYF
TRBV9	TRBJ2-7	CASSVRGTGRDEQYF
TRBV9	TRBJ2-2	CASSVSAGDITGELFF
TRBV7-9	TRBJ2-5	CASSSPLAPETQYF
TRBV28	TRBJ2-5	CASSSIKNEVETQYF
TRBV11-3	TRBJ2-5	CASTEGTGGRETQYF
TRBV9	TRBJ2-3	CASSAGDTGQGLGDTQYF
TRBV15	TRBJ1-3	CATSRGVTGIYF
TRBV9	TRBJ2-7	CASSDGTGGYEQYF
TRBV2	TRBJ1-2	CASSVGQGADGYTF
TRBV29-1	TRBJ1-5	CSVSDGDQPQHF
TRBV2	TRBJ2-1	CASAVSSGRSDEQFF
TRBV11-2	TRBJ2-3	CASSPRVTSTDTQYF
TRBV7-9	TRBJ1-2	CASSSPYTGDYGYTF
TRBV27	TRBJ1-1	CASSWGLGTEAFF
TRBV15	TRBJ1-2	CATSRARDRGSGYTF
TRBV15	TRBJ1-2	CATEGFGGGDGYTF
TRBV27	TRBJ1-1	CASSFPGTRTQAFF
TRBV13	TRBJ1-2	CASSIQDYGYTF
TRBV4-1	TRBJ2-1	CASSQKTELRYNEQFF
TRBV10-2	TRBJ2-2	CASSHPGLNTGELFF
TRBV5-1	TRBJ2-5	CASSLQGAEETQYF
TRBV5-6	TRBJ1-1	CASSLFGTDANTEAFF
TRBV18	TRBJ1-1	CASSPLGQGVTEAFF
TRBV28	TRBJ2-3	CASSDPSGRALGTDTQYF
TRBV5-1	TRBJ2-1	CASSPRGANEQFF
TRBV6-1	TRBJ2-3	CASSGDRETDTQYF
TRBV19	TRBJ2-3	CASSIFGTQYF
TRBV4-1	TRBJ1-5	CASSQDVERQPQHF
TRBV6-4	TRBJ2-3	CASSEFAGREVPDTQYF
TRBV7-8	TRBJ2-7	CASSPGVAYEQYF
TRBV2	TRBJ1-5	CASTAGNSNQPQHF
TRBV6-5	TRBJ2-3	CASGDRHTDTQYF
TRBV10-3	TRBJ2-5	CAISESKYLPEETQYF
TRBV5-1	TRBJ2-5	CASEQGAGETQYF
TRBV27	TRBJ1-1	CASSLGSGNTEAFF
TRBV11-2	TRBJ2-5	CASSLAGTGDETQYF
TRBV4-3	TRBJ2-5	CASSRGDRGLQETQYF
TRBV7-2	TRBJ2-5	CASSLWQQETQYF
TRBV7-3	TRBJ2-3	CASGDSSGSTDTQYF
TRBV19	TRBJ2-7	CASNSGRGSYEQYF
TRBV2	TRBJ2-1	CASSARTGEDNEQFF
TRBV7-2	TRBJ2-2	CASSFQGGWGTGELFF
TRBV6-1	TRBJ1-3	CAGITGNTIYF
TRBV5-1	TRBJ1-1	CASSWDSLNTEAFF
TRBV20-1	TRBJ2-7	CSARTSYEQYF
TRBV2	TRBJ2-1	CASRRLAGATDPEQFF
TRBV6-9	TRBJ2-3	CASSPLPASRITDTQYF
TRBV5-1	TRBJ2-5	CASSLQEGRETQYF
TRBV4-1	TRBJ1-2	CASSRTTGGGYGYTF
TRBV6-5	TRBJ2-1	CASSYGEGEGNEQFF
TRBV5-4	TRBJ2-5	CASNPEGTGGKETQYF